One and the same sample provided the 27 T cell receptor beta chains below, sequenced in a study of tumor-infiltrating lymphocytes in primary liver carcinoma. Reverse transcription of around 0.45 ug total RNA with a constant-region primer produced TCR beta cDNA. A slightly modified ARM-PCR protocol with three nested multiplex PCR rounds produced these TCR beta libraries. Amplification in the first two PCR rounds was performed using TRBV1-TRBV30 forward primers and a C-beta reverse primer for around 11 cycles each. TCRdb ran MiXCR on the multiplex PCR reads and lists one entry per CDR3 protein. Of roughly 120,000 distinct CDR3 sequences detected, under 65% appear once; the ten largest clones hold 7.5% to 9%. Without any cell sorting, about 20-32 mg of bulk tissue yielded co-extracted RNA and DNA. Sequences were obtained from liver tumor tissue from sampling region 3. Indicated subset: tumor region T3, left-lateral pole. All receptors derive from an older woman with primary liver carcinoma and hepatitis B virus infection.

For this clonotype: Given a much more abundant clone one base away, this may be a read error. The conserved final phenylalanine or tryptophan is absent from the CDR3, which likely points to a read error. The rearrangement links TRBV12-3 or TRBV12-4 to TRBJ1-1; D uncertain. V lost 7 bases and J lost 5, with 14 bases in between. The CDR3 spans 13 residues. The CDR3 here is CASTPGIGTEAFV. CDR3 DNA sequence: TGTGCCAGCACCCCGGGGATAGGAACTGAAGCTTTCGTT.

V and J are TRBV12-3 or TRBV12-4 and TRBJ1-1; tentatively, D is TRBD1 (6 bases). This CDR3 comprises 14 residues. V shed 7 bases and J shed 14 bases, with 26 bases lying between them. The CDR3 DNA follows: TGTGCCAGCACCCTCGGGGGCTTAGAGGGTGAAGTCTTCTTT. This codes for CASTLGGLEGEVFF.

V is TRBV11-1 and J is TRBJ1-1; D may be TRBD1 (5 bases). Germline V CDR1 and CDR2: SGHAT, FQDESV (reference sequence). Trimming removed 5 bases at V and 2 bases at J, with 21 bases between. This CDR3 contains 17 residues. The CDR3 loop reads CASSPGVGTHINTEAFF. DNA for the CDR3: TGTGCCAGCAGCCCTGGGGTTGGGACTCACATCAACACTGAAGCTTTCTTT.

This clonotype was seen only a few times. Germline and junction disagree at one end, which may indicate a read error. V is TRBV2 and J is TRBJ2-3; D is uncertain. The CDR3 contains 14 residues. Germline lookup yields CDR1 SNHLY and CDR2 FYNNEI. The CDR3 DNA reads as TGCGCCAGCAGTGCAGGTGGTAGCACAGATACGCAGTATTTT. This codes for CASSAGGSTDTQYF.

On this clonotype: An end of the junction does not agree with germline; a read error may underlie this. The chain employs TRBV7-9 and TRBJ2-5; D may match TRBD1 or TRBD2 (5 bases each). The CDR3 runs to 22 residues. Germline V gives CDR1 SEHNR, CDR2 FQNEAQ (reference sequence). The DNA for the CDR3 is TGTGTCAGCAGCTTAGAGGCATTCTTGCCTCCCGGGACGGGACCCCGGGAAGAGACCCAGTACTTC. Translated: CVSSLEAFLPPGTGPREETQYF. The whole variable domain, filled in from reference TRBV7-9 and TRBJ2-5, reads DTGVSQNPRHKITKRGQNVTFRCDPISEHNRLYWYRQTLGQGPEFLTYFQNEAQLEKSRLLSDRFSAERPKGSFSTLEIQRTEQGDSAMYLCVSSLEAFLPPGTGPREETQYFGPGTRLLVL.

Remarks on this clonotype: One end of the junction varies from germline; a read error may be responsible. The chain uses TRBV29-1 and TRBJ2-2; the D gene is possibly TRBD1 (6 bases). This CDR3 is 11 amino acids long. In germline, CDR1 is SQVTM, CDR2 ANQGSEA. The CDR3 here is CGVWDTGEPFF. The CDR3 DNA reads as TGCGGCGTCTGGGACACCGGGGAGCCGTTTTTT.

On this clonotype: The junction and the germline gene differ at one end; a read error may be behind it. This sequence joins TRBV29-1 and TRBJ2-3; D is perhaps TRBD1 (6 bases). The CDR3 consists of 12 residues. Germline CDR1 reads SQVTM; CDR2 reads ANQGSEA. In DNA form, the CDR3 reads TGCGGCGTTGGGGACGGACAGGATACGCAGTATTTT. Its protein product is CGVGDGQDTQYF.

Regarding this clonotype: An end of the junction does not agree with germline; a read error may underlie this. The rearrangement joins TRBV5-6 to TRBJ2-2, with TRBD2 matching over 8 bases. The germline V gene encodes CDR1 SGHDT and CDR2 YYEEEE. There are 16 residues in the CDR3. The CDR3 DNA sequence: TGTGCCAGCATCAAAATAGCGGGGACTAACGCCGGGGAGCTATTTTTT. Its protein product is CASIKIAGTNAGELFF.

This clonotype was recorded at least ten times. The chain is built from TRBV11-1 and TRBJ2-5, with D possibly being TRBD1 or TRBD2 (5 bases each). Trimming removed 4 bases from V and 2 bases from J, with 14 bases in between. Germline V gives CDR1 SGHAT, CDR2 FQDESV (reference sequence). The CDR3 has 15 amino acids. DNA of the CDR3: TGTGCCAGCAGCTCGCCCGGGACCGATCAAGAGACCCAGTACTTC. Amino acid sequence: CASSSPGTDQETQYF.

In its sample, this clonotype was seen many times. This chain links TRBV6-1 with TRBJ1-1; weak D call: TRBD1 (5 bases). The germline V gene encodes CDR1 MNHNS and CDR2 SASEGT. V lost 6 bases, J lost 1 base, and 15 bases lay in between. There are 15 residues in the CDR3. The CDR3 region has the DNA TGTGCCAGCAGACGCCTAGACAGAGGGAACACTGAAGCTTTCTTT. This codes for CASRRLDRGNTEAFF.

Comment on this clonotype: A junction end diverges from the germline sequence, so it may reflect a read error. The chain combines TRBV30 with TRBJ2-1; possible D gene TRBD1, 6 bases. From germline, CDR1 is GTSNPN and CDR2 SVGIG (reference sequence). The CDR3 consists of 13 residues. For the CDR3, the DNA is TGTGCCTGTGCCGGGACAACCTACGATGAGCAGTTCTTC. This gives the protein CACAGTTYDEQFF.

With regard to this clonotype: A much more abundant neighbour one base away suggests this may be a read error. The genes are TRBV30 and TRBJ2-1; D gene unclear. This CDR3 contains 12 residues. The germline CDR1 and CDR2 sequences are GTSNPN and SVGIG (reference sequence). In DNA, the CDR3 is TGTACCTGGAGTGTACCGGGCCCGGAGCAGTTCTTC. Residues: CTWSVPGPEQFF.

The chain is built from TRBV6-2 or TRBV6-3 and TRBJ2-7; 9 bases are a match to TRBD1. The germline V gene has CDR1 MNHEY and CDR2 SVGEGT. CDR3 length: 14 residues. CDR3 coding DNA: TGTCCCAACAGCCCCGGGACAGGGTATTACGAGCAGTACTTC. It specifies CPNSPGTGYYEQYF.

About this clonotype itself: A single base separates this from a much larger clone, so it may be a read error. In DNA form, the CDR3 reads TGTGCCAGCAGCTCGTTTAGGGGGACTAGCAGGGGCTACTACAATGAGCAGTTCTTC. It codes for CASSSFRGTSRGYYNEQFF. The rearrangement joins TRBV7-8 to TRBJ2-1, with 9 bases lining up with TRBD2. Germline CDR1 reads SGHVS; CDR2 reads FQNEAQ. This CDR3 is built from 19 residues. J was trimmed by 3 bases and V by 4 bases; bases with no gene match: 16.

Notes on this clonotype: Germline and junction disagree at one end, which may indicate a read error. This chain links TRBV6-1 with TRBJ1-5; a possible D gene is TRBD1 (6 bases). The CDR3 is made up of 14 amino acids. In germline, CDR1 is MNHNS, CDR2 SASEGT. The CDR3 DNA reads as TGTGCCAGGAGTGAAGGACAGCGCAATCAGCCCCAGCATTTT. Protein: CARSEGQRNQPQHF.

The chain is built from TRBV11-2 and TRBJ2-1; the match to TRBD1 covers 7 bases. J was trimmed by 13 bases and V by 3 bases; bases with no gene match: 12. The CDR3 totals 14 residues. Looked up from germline, CDR1 is SGHAT and CDR2 is FQNNGV. The CDR3 sequence is CASSLGQSYYEQFF. In DNA form, the CDR3 reads TGTGCCAGCAGCTTGGGACAGTCCTACTACGAACAGTTCTTC. The full variable domain, with the rest looked up from reference TRBV11-2 and TRBJ2-1, is EAGVAQSPRYKIIEKRQSVAFWCNPISGHATLYWYQQILGQGPKLLIQFQNNGVVDDSQLPKDRFSAERLKGVDSTLKIQPAKLEDSAVYLCASSLGQSYYEQFFGPGTRLTVL.

The sample holds a few counts of this clonotype. A much larger clone lies a single base off, so this may be a read error. V and J are TRBV6-1 and TRBJ2-2; a possible D gene is TRBD1 (7 bases). CDR1 and CDR2 (germline): MNHNS, SASEGT. CDR3 size: 14 residues. The CDR3 sequence is CASPRVEGAGGLFF. Written as DNA, the CDR3 is TGTGCCAGCCCCCGAGTGGAGGGGGCCGGGGGGCTGTTTTTT.

This clonotype was picked up many times. The J gene is TRBJ1-1, the V gene TRBV6-6, with a tentative D call TRBD1 (5 bases). The ends were cut back, 7 bases at V and 0 bases at J, with 9 bases in the middle. CDR3 size: 13 residues. Germline V gene data show CDR1 as MNHNY and CDR2 as SVGAGI (reference sequence). The CDR3 reads CASTGTVNTEAFF. In DNA, the CDR3 is TGTGCCAGCACCGGGACGGTGAACACTGAAGCTTTCTTT.

Remarks on this clonotype: Likely a read error: the CDR3 ends without its conserved phenylalanine or tryptophan. It is unclear where the CDR3 begins or ends on the DNA, so no DNA is shown, and the CDR3 is as TCRdb lists it. This chain links TRBV11-3 with TRBJ2-1. Germline CDR1 reads SGHNT; CDR2 reads YENEEA. The CDR3 region is 13 residues in length, termini included. The CDR3 is CASSLDTWGEQIL.

About this clonotype itself: A much bigger clone sits one base away, suggesting this may be a read error. The chain recombines TRBV7-8 with TRBJ1-1, with 7 bases lining up with TRBD1. The germline V gene has CDR1 SGHVS and CDR2 FQNEAQ. CDR3 length: 14 residues. CDR3 in amino acids: CVSSSQGKPTEAFF. The CDR3 DNA is TGTGTCAGCAGCTCACAGGGGAAACCCACTGAAGCTTTCTTT.

Many counts were recorded for this clonotype. This chain links TRBV4-2 with TRBJ1-1, with D possibly TRBD1 on 6 matching bases. In germline, CDR1 is LGHNA, CDR2 YNFKEQ. V lost 1 base and J 0 bases, leaving 9 bases between the germline ends. The CDR3 has 15 amino acids. The CDR3 DNA reads as TGTGCCAGCAGCCAAGGGGGACAAATGAACACTGAAGCTTTCTTT. Amino acids: CASSQGGQMNTEAFF.

With regard to this clonotype: Germline and junction disagree at one end, which may indicate a read error. The chain employs TRBV10-2 and TRBJ2-7, with D possibly being TRBD2 (6 bases). Germline CDR1 WSHSY, CDR2 SAAADI. This CDR3 spans 15 amino acids. The CDR3 region is CASSGLGGMVYEQYF. DNA of the CDR3: TGCGCCAGCAGTGGGCTGGGCGGGATGGTCTACGAACAGTACTTC.

The rearrangement joins TRBV20-1 to TRBJ2-2, with TRBD1 matching 8 bases. Germline CDR1 DFQATT, CDR2 SNEGSKA (reference sequence). V trimming: 2 bases; J trimming: 5 bases; junction bases outside the gene matches: 7. This CDR3 has 15 amino acids. CDR3 in DNA: TGCAGTGCTAGAAGTCAGGGGGCCGGGACCGGGGAGCTGTTTTTT. It translates to CSARSQGAGTGELFF.

This chain links TRBV7-2 with TRBJ2-1; 7 bases fit TRBD2. Losses at the gene ends were 0 bases for V and 4 bases for J; bases not matched to a gene: 3. Germline V gene data show CDR1 as SGHTA and CDR2 as FQGNSA. There are 15 residues in the CDR3. This CDR3 is CASSLAGLTYNEQFF. The CDR3 nucleotides are TGTGCCAGCAGCTTAGCGGGACTAACTTACAATGAGCAGTTCTTC. Full variable domain (missing parts from reference TRBV7-2 and TRBJ2-1): GAGVSQSPSNKVTEKGKDVELRCDPISGHTALYWYRQSLGQGLEFLIYFQGNSAPDKSGLPSDRFSAERTGGSVSTLTIQRTQQEDSAVYLCASSLAGLTYNEQFFGPGTRLTVL.

This clonotype was recorded a few times. Just one base apart from a much larger clone, this may be a read error. The gene calls are TRBV4-2 and TRBJ2-4; unclear D gene. The CDR3 sequence is 13 residues long. Germline V gene sequence: CDR1 LGHNA, CDR2 YNFKEQ. As DNA, the CDR3 is TGTGCCAGCAACCAACCGGAAAAAAACATTCAGTACTTC. It translates to CASNQPEKNIQYF.

The chain links TRBV5-1 to TRBJ2-7, with D perhaps assigned TRBD1 or TRBD2 (5 bases each). The CDR3 is 16 residues long. Germline assignment: CDR1 SGHRS and CDR2 YFSETQ. The V end lost 5 bases, the J end lost 0 bases, and 18 bases lay between the germline ends. Here the CDR3 reads CASSLNLGVHSYEQYF. CDR3 DNA sequence: TGCGCCAGCAGTCTTAATCTGGGGGTACACTCCTACGAGCAGTACTTC.

Regarding this clonotype: Here the CDR3 omits its conserved ending phenylalanine or tryptophan, so a read error is the likely source. This sequence joins TRBV11-2 and TRBJ2-3; 10 nucleotides match TRBD2. CDR1 is SGHAT and CDR2 is FQNNGV in the germline V gene. The CDR3 is 17 amino acids. The V gene end was trimmed by 1 base and the J gene end by 6 bases; junction bases not matched to a gene: 10. CDR3 DNA sequence: TGTGCCAGCAGCTTAGTGGGACTAGCGACTAGCAGGGATACGCAGTATTTA. Its translation: CASSLVGLATSRDTQYL.